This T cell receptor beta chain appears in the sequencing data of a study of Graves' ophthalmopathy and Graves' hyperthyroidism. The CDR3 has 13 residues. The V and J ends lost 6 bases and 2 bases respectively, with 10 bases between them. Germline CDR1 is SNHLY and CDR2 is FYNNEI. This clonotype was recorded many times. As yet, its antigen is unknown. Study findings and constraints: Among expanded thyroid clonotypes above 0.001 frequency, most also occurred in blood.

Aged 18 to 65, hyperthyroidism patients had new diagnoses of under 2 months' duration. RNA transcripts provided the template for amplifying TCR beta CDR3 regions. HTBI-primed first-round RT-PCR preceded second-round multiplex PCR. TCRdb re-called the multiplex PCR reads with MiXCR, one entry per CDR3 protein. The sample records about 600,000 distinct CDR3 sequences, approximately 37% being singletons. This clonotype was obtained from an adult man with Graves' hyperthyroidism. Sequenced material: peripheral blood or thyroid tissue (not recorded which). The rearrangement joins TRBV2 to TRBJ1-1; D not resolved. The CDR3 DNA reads TGTGCCAGCAGATCGGACGTAAACACTGAAGCTTTCTTT. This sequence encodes CASRSDVNTEAFF.